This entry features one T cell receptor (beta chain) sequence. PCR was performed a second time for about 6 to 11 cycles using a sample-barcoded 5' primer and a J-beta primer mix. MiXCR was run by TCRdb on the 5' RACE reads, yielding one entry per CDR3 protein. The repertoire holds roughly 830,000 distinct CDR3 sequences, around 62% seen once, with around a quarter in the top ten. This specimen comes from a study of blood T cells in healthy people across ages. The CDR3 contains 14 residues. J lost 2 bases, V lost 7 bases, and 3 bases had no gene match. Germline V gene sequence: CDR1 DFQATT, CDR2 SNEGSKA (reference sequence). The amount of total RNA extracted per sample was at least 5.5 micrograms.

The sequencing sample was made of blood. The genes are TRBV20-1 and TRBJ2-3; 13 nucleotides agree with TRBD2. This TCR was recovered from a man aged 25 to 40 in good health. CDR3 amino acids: CSVGTSGDTDTQYF. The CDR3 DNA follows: TGCAGTGTTGGGACTAGCGGGGACACAGATACGCAGTATTTT.